The rows below give T cell receptor beta chains drawn from one sample of a study of T cells in Graves' hyperthyroidism and ophthalmopathy. MiXCR, run by TCRdb on the multiplex PCR reads, gives a single entry per CDR3 protein. This sample has 350,000 to 400,000 distinct CDR3 sequences, with approximately 15% found just once. Material for sequencing was blood. Receptors were obtained from a woman aged 25 to 39 with Graves' hyperthyroidism. The CDR3 runs from the conserved cysteine through the conserved F or W. The D gene is left open where the match is weak. Size is omitted from some rows. Given values are once, few, many or a class for expanded clones.

TRBJ1-2,13,few,TRBV20-1,.,CSAREGGYYGYTF,TGCAGTGCTAGAGAGGGGGGATACTATGGCTACACCTTC
TRBJ2-5,12,.,TRBV3-1,.,CAGSQVWRGQYF,TGTGCCGGCAGCCAAGTTTGGAGGGGCCAGTACTTC
TRBJ2-7,14,many,TRBV2,TRBD1,CASSWDRASYEQYF,TGTGCCAGCAGTTGGGACAGGGCTTCCTACGAGCAGTACTTC
TRBJ1-4,17,few,TRBV11-2,TRBD1,CASSTRDRLSTNEKLFF,TGTGCCAGCAGCACGAGGGACAGACTATCAACTAATGAAAAACTGTTTTTT
TRBJ2-3,15,many,TRBV28,.,CASSAASERGDTQYF,TGTGCCAGCAGTGCCGCTAGCGAGAGGGGAGATACGCAGTATTTT
TRBJ2-3,17,.,TRBV10-1,.,CASSSTGPGGLTDTQYF,TGCGCCAGCAGTTCTACCGGGCCCGGGGGCTTAACAGATACGCAGTATTTT
TRBJ2-6,18,.,TRBV12-3/TRBV12-4,.,CASTPARRRLTGANVLTF,TGTGCCAGTACCCCCGCCCGACGGCGACTAACTGGGGCCAACGTCCTGACTTTC
TRBJ1-6,13,few,TRBV4-1,.,CASSQDLNSPLHF,TGCGCCAGCAGCCAAGATCTGAATTCACCCCTCCACTTT
TRBJ1-2,15,.,TRBV19,.,CASTLRSDSSYGYTF,TGTGCCAGTACCTTGAGGTCAGATTCCTCCTATGGCTACACCTTC
TRBJ1-5,15,.,TRBV7-9,TRBD1,CASSATGGRNQPQHF,TGTGCCAGCAGCGCTACAGGGGGGCGGAATCAGCCCCAGCATTTT
TRBJ2-1,14,few,TRBV19,.,CASISGVNPNEQFF,TGTGCCAGTATCAGTGGGGTGAACCCCAATGAGCAGTTCTTC
TRBJ2-2,14,few,TRBV20-1,TRBD2,CSARASGGPGELFF,TGCAGTGCTAGGGCTAGCGGGGGCCCCGGGGAGCTGTTTTTT
TRBJ2-7,14,many,TRBV5-1,.,CASSLGVPPYEQYF,TGCGCCAGCAGCTTGGGGGTTCCCCCCTACGAGCAGTACTTC
TRBJ1-2,19,many,TRBV5-1,TRBD1,CASSPQTGGPSKANYGYTF,TGCGCCAGCAGCCCTCAGACAGGGGGCCCATCAAAAGCTAACTATGGCTACACCTTC
TRBJ2-5,13,many,TRBV7-8,TRBD1,CASTPNRGQTQYF,TGTGCCAGCACCCCGAACAGGGGACAGACCCAGTACTTC
TRBJ2-7,15,many,TRBV5-1,TRBD1,CASSPPRDRVYEQYF,TGCGCCAGCAGCCCCCCGCGGGACAGGGTCTACGAGCAGTACTTC
TRBJ1-1,15,.,TRBV28,.,CASSPPDRMNTEAFF,TGTGCCAGCAGTCCACCAGACAGAATGAACACTGAAGCTTTCTTT
TRBJ2-7,15,many,TRBV3-1,.,CASSQQAGSSYEQYF,TGTGCCAGCAGCCAACAGGCAGGGAGCTCCTACGAGCAGTACTTC
TRBJ1-5,14,.,TRBV11-2,TRBD1,CASSPGQAPSTQHF,TGTGCCAGCAGCCCAGGACAGGCGCCTTCGACCCAGCATTTT
TRBJ1-1,14,many,TRBV27,TRBD1,CASRMDRGDTEAFF,TGTGCCAGCAGAATGGACAGGGGAGACACTGAAGCTTTCTTT
TRBJ2-6,18,many,TRBV18,.,CASSPPGRRATGANVLTF,TGTGCCAGCTCACCACCAGGGCGCAGGGCCACTGGGGCCAACGTCCTGACTTTC
TRBJ2-5,14,many,TRBV7-2,TRBD1,CASSGQGLQETQYF,TGTGCCAGCAGCGGACAGGGGTTACAAGAGACCCAGTACTTC
TRBJ2-1,13,.,TRBV19,.,CASSSFSYNEQFF,TGTGCCAGTAGTTCATTTTCCTACAATGAGCAGTTCTTC
TRBJ2-5,13,.,TRBV5-6,TRBD2,CASTSGSSGSIYF,TGTGCCAGCACATCGGGGTCCAGCGGGAGTATATACTTC
TRBJ1-1,13,.,TRBV20-1,.,CSASPELVTEAFF,TGCAGTGCTAGCCCGGAGCTGGTTACTGAAGCTTTCTTT